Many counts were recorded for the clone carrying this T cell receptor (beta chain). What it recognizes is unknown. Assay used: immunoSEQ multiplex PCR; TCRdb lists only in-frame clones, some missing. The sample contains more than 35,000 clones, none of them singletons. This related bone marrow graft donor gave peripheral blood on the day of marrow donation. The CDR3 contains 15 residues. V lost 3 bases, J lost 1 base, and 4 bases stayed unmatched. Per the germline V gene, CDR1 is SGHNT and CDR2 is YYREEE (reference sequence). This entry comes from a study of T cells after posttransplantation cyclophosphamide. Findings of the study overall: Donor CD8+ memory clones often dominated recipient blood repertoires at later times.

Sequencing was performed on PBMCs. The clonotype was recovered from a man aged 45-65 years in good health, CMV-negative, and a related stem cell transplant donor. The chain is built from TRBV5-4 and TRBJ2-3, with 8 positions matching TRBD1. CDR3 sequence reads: CASSWPTGGTDTQYF. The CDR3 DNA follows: TGTGCCAGCAGCTGGCCGACAGGGGGCACAGATACGCAGTATTTT.